The present entry profiles one T cell receptor beta chain with its context. One end of the junction fails to match germline, which may point to a read error. Using RNA template, CDR3s of TCR alpha and beta were amplified with iRepertoire arm-PCR. TCRdb re-derived calls from the multiplex PCR reads in MiXCR, one entry per CDR3 protein. Among roughly 200,000 distinct CDR3 sequences listed, approximately 40% were seen once. The sample is drawn from a study of glioma-infiltrating T cells. The germline V gene has CDR1 SGHNT and CDR2 YYREEE (reference sequence). The CDR3 totals 12 residues. V and J are TRBV5-4 and TRBJ2-3; no clear D gene. Input material: glioma tissue, nonneoplastic brain tissue, or PBMCs (not recorded which). The origin of this receptor is a human donor with low-grade glioma or glioblastoma, undergoing nonglioma brain surgery, or in good health (not recorded which). The CDR3 loop reads CASSPYTNTKYF. As DNA, the CDR3 is TGTGCCAGCAGCCCATACACAAATACGAAGTATTTT.